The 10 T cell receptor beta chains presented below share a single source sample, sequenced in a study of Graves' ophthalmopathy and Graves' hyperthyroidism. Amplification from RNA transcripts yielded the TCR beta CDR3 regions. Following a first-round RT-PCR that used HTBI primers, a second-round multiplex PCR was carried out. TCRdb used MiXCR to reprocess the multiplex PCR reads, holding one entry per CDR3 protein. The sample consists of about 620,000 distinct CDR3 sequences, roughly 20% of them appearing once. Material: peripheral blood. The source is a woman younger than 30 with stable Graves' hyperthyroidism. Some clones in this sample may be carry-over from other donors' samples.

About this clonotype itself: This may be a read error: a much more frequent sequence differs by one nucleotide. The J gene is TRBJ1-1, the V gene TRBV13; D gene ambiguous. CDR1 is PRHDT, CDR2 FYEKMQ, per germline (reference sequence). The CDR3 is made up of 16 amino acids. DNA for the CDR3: TGTGCCGGCAGCTTAGGGTACATGAACTGGGACACTGAAGCTTTCTTT. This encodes CAGSLGYMNWDTEAFF.

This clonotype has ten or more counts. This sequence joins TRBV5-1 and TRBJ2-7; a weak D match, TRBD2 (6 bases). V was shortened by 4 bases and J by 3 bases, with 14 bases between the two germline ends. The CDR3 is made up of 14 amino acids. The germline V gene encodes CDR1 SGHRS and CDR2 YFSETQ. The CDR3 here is CASSGGTGYYEQYF. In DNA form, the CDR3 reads TGCGCCAGCAGCGGGGGGACTGGTTACTACGAGCAGTACTTC.

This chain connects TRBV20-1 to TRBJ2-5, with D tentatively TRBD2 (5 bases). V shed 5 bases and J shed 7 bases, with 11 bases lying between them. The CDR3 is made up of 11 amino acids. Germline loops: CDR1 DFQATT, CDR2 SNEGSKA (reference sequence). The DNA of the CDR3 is TGCAGTGCTGCATTGGAGGTGACCCAGTACTTC. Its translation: CSAALEVTQYF.

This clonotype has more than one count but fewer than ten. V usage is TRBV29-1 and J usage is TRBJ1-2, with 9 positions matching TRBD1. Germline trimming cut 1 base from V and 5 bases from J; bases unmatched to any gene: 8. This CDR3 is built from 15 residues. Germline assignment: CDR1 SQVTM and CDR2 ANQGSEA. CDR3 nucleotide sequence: TGCAGCGTTGAAGGCCCGGGACAGGGTTTATATGGCTACACCTTC. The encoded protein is CSVEGPGQGLYGYTF.

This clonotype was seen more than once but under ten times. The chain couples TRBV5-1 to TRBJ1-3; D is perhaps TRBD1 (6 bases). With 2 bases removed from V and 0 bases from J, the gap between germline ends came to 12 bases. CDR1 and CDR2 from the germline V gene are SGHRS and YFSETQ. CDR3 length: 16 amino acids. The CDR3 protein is CASSLGQTFSGNTIYF. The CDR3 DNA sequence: TGCGCCAGCAGCTTAGGACAGACCTTCTCTGGAAACACCATATATTTT.

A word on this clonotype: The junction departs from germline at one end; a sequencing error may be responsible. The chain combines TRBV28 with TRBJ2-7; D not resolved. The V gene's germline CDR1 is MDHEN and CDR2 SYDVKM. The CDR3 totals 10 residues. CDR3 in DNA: TGTGTCAGCAGAATGGGAGAGCAGTACTTC. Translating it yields CVSRMGEQYF.

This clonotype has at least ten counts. CDR3 in amino acids: CASSQVTGSNYGYTF. The CDR3 DNA is TGCGCCAGCAGCCAGGTGACAGGGTCTAACTATGGCTACACCTTC. This rearrangement joins TRBV4-1 to TRBJ1-2, with TRBD1 identical over 7 bases. There are 15 residues in the CDR3. The junction had 4 bases not matched to a gene; V was cut back by 3 bases and J by 0 bases. From germline, CDR1 is MGHRA and CDR2 YSYEKL.

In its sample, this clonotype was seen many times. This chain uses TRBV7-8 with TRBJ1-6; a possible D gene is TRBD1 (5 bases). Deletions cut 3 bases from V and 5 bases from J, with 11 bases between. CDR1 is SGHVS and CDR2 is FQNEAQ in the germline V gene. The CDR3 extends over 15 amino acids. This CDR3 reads CASSLSGTDNSPLHF. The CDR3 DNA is TGTGCCAGCAGCTTGTCGGGGACTGATAATTCACCCCTCCACTTT. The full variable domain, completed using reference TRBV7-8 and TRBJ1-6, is GAGVSQSPRYKVAKRGQDVALRCDPISGHVSLFWYQQALGQGPEFLTYFQNEAQLDKSGLPSDRFFAERPEGSVSTLKIQRTQQEDSAVYLCASSLSGTDNSPLHFGNGTRLTVT.

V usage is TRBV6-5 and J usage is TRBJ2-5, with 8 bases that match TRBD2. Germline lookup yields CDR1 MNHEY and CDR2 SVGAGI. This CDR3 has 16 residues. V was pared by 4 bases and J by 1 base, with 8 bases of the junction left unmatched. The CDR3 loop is CASSSREGGFQETQYF. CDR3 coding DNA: TGTGCCAGCAGTTCCCGGGAGGGTGGGTTCCAAGAGACCCAGTACTTC.

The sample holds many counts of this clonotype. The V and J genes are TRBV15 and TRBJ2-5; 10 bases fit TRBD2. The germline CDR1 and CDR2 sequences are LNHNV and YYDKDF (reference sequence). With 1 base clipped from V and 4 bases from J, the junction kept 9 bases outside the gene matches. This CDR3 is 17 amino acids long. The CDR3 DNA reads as TGTGCCACCAGCAGAGGTGGGAGCGGGGGGGCCGGAGAGACCCAGTACTTC. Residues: CATSRGGSGGAGETQYF. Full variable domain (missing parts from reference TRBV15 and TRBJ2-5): DAMVIQNPRYQVTQFGKPVTLSCSQTLNHNVMYWYQQKSSQAPKLLFHYYDKDFNNEADTPDNFQSRRPNTSFCFLDIRSPGLGDTAMYLCATSRGGSGGAGETQYFGPGTRLLVL.